This T cell receptor (beta chain) was captured by sequencing in a study of shared clonotypes between healthy human individuals. The study drew all its donors from Caucasian adults living in Nashville, Tennessee. Notes on this clone: What it binds is not known.

Germline V gene lookup returns CDR1 MNHEY and CDR2 SVGAGI. V was pared by 7 bases and J by 1 base, with 11 bases between. CDR3 length: 15 residues. Points from the study as a whole: What rarefaction showed was incomplete sorted-subset sequencing despite large depth. An anticipated effect of sequencing depth on clonotype sharing among donors was recognized.

Measured with immunoSEQ multiplex PCR; TCRdb has only the in-frame clones, and not every one. Of under 300,000 clones in the sample, about 69% were seen once. This chain links TRBV6-5 with TRBJ2-6, with a tentative D call TRBD1 (6 bases). The sample consisted of memory CD4+ T cells sorted from blood. As to subset: CD45RA-negative fraction. This clonotype was obtained from a man under 40 in good health. CDR3 sequence (DNA): TGTGCCAGCATGGGGACATCATCTGGGGCCAACGTCCTGACTTTC. This gives the protein CASMGTSSGANVLTF.